Below, 11 T cell receptor beta chains from the same sample are listed, as sequenced in a study of OX40 agonist ivuxolimab in advanced cancers. Here immunoSEQ multiplex PCR was the method, and the copy in TCRdb shows in-frame clones only, minus some. The table includes about 70,000 clones, 89% detected once. The sequencing here drew on CD4+ or CD8+ T cells sorted from blood, taken in a trial of the OX40 agonist ivuxolimab. The receptors were gathered from an adult with an advanced solid tumor such as melanoma, head and neck, liver or kidney cancer.

J is TRBJ2-7 and V is TRBV18; D gene ambiguous. Per germline, CDR1 KGHSH and CDR2 LQKENI. The CDR3 sequence is 13 residues long. The ends were cut back, 0 bases at V and 5 bases at J, with 8 bases in the middle. The DNA of the CDR3 is TGTGCCAGCTCACCACCGAGTAACCACGAGCAGTACTTC. It encodes CASSPPSNHEQYF.

The genes are TRBV5-1 and TRBJ2-1; 10 bases are a match to TRBD2. This CDR3 region has 17 residues. V trimming: 4 bases; J trimming: 2 bases; junction bases outside the gene matches: 9. In germline, CDR1 is SGHRS, CDR2 YFSETQ. The CDR3, as DNA: TGCGCCAGCAGCCCTCAACCGGGACTAGCGACCTACAATGAGCAGTTCTTC. Its translation is CASSPQPGLATYNEQFF.

DNA of the CDR3: TGTGCCAGCAGCACTCCGGGACTAGCGGGATACAATGAGCAGTTCTTC. Its protein product is CASSTPGLAGYNEQFF. The V call is TRBV7-2, the J call TRBJ2-1; 13 nucleotides agree with TRBD2. From germline, CDR1 is SGHTA and CDR2 FQGNSA. This CDR3 has 16 amino acids. J lost 4 bases, V lost 5 bases, and 5 bases had no gene match.

This clone was picked up one time. The chain has TRBV5-4 and TRBJ1-5; perhaps TRBD1 as D (6 bases). This CDR3 region has 15 residues. V lost 2 bases and J 3 bases, leaving 12 bases between the germline ends. Germline CDR1 reads SGHNT; CDR2 reads YYREEE (reference sequence). The CDR3, as DNA: TGTGCCAGCAGCTTCGGTGGGGGCTTCAATCAGCCCCAGCATTTT. It translates to CASSFGGGFNQPQHF.

The chain carries TRBV18 and TRBJ2-7; D remains ambiguous. Germline V gives CDR1 KGHSH, CDR2 LQKENI. Trimming removed 1 base from V and 2 bases from J, with 9 bases in between. The CDR3 consists of 14 residues. CDR3 DNA: TGTGCCAGCTCACCACTGAGCCCTGCCTACGAGCAGTACTTC. It is translated as CASSPLSPAYEQYF.

This clone turned up a few times. The CDR3 bases are TGTGCCAGCAGTGTAATAGCGGGAGCAGAGCAGTACTTC. Protein: CASSVIAGAEQYF. This chain joins TRBV25-1 and TRBJ2-7; 9 positions agree with TRBD2. This CDR3 contains 13 residues. V shed 4 bases, J shed 7 bases, and the junction held 5 bases outside the gene matches. Per germline, CDR1 MGHDK and CDR2 SYGVNS.

The genes are TRBV9 and TRBJ2-3, with TRBD1 identical over 8 bases. This CDR3 is built from 15 residues. From germline, CDR1 is SGDLS and CDR2 YYNGEE. V lost 0 bases and J lost 5; bases outside the gene matches: 5. The CDR3 sequence is CASSVVVGTGDTQYF. As DNA, the CDR3 is TGTGCCAGCAGCGTAGTGGTGGGGACAGGAGATACGCAGTATTTT. Full variable domain (missing parts from reference TRBV9 and TRBJ2-3): DSGVTQTPKHLITATGQRVTLRCSPRSGDLSVYWYQQSLDQGLQFLIQYYNGEERAKGNILERFSAQQFPDLHSELNLSSLELGDSALYFCASSVVVGTGDTQYFGPGTRLTVL.

Here the CDR3 reads CASSYSDSQETQYF. Written as DNA, the CDR3 is TGTGCCAGCAGTTACTCGGACAGCCAAGAGACCCAGTACTTC. This chain joins TRBV6-5 and TRBJ2-5; weak D call: TRBD1 (6 bases). Germline CDR1 MNHEY, CDR2 SVGAGI. V was pared by 0 bases and J by 1 base, with 6 bases between. This CDR3 comprises 14 residues.

Sample share makes this clone hyperexpanded. The chain has TRBV2 and TRBJ1-5, with D unresolved. This CDR3 has 13 residues. V gave up 4 bases and J gave up 9 bases, with 13 bases separating them. Germline V CDR1 and CDR2: SNHLY, FYNNEI. The DNA for the CDR3 is TGTGCCAGCAGTGCGTGGCAGGTGGGGCCCCAGCATTTT. Translation gives CASSAWQVGPQHF.

CDR3 region: CASSYYLQDNTGELFF. The CDR3 DNA sequence: TGCGCCAGCAGCTACTACCTACAGGATAACACCGGGGAGCTGTTTTTT. The chain is built from TRBV5-1 and TRBJ2-2, with D perhaps TRBD1 (5 bases). Germline assignment: CDR1 SGHRS and CDR2 YFSETQ. CDR3 length: 16 residues. The germline V and J ends were trimmed by 3 bases and 2 bases, with 14 bases remaining between them.

The gene calls are TRBV7-8 and TRBJ1-2, with 7 positions matching TRBD1. In germline, CDR1 is SGHVS, CDR2 FQNEAQ. The CDR3 is 15 amino acids. V trimming: 5 bases; J trimming: 6 bases; junction bases outside the gene matches: 12. DNA for the CDR3: TGTGCCAGCAGCAAAGACAGGGTAAAAACTAATGGCTACACCTTC. The encoded protein is CASSKDRVKTNGYTF.